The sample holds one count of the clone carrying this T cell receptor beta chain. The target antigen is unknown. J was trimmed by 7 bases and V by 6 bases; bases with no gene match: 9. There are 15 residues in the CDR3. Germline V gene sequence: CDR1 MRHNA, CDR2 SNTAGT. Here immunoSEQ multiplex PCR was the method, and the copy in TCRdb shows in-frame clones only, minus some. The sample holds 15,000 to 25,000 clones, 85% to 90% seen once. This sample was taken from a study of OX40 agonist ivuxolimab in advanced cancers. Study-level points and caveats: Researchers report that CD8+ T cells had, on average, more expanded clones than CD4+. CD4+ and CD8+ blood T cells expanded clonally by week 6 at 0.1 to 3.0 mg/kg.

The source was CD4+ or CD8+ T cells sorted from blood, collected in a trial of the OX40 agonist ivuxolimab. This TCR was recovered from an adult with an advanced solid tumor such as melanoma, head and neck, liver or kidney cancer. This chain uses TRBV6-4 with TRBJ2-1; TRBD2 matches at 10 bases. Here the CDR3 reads CASSPQREGANEQFF. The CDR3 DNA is TGTGCCAGCAGCCCCCAGCGGGAGGGCGCGAATGAGCAGTTCTTC.